This T cell receptor beta chain stems from a study of blood T cell repertoires in COVID-19. Overall study: The United States, Italy and Spain supplied acute and convalescent COVID-19 samples.

This CDR3 region has 14 residues. V dropped 1 base and J dropped 0 bases, with 7 bases sitting between them. The germline gives CDR1 LGHDT, CDR2 YNNKEL (reference sequence). The sample holds one count of this clone. Clones were read by immunoSEQ multiplex PCR, and TCRdb kept only the in-frame ones, dropping some. The table shows 100,000 to 150,000 clones, with around three quarters occurring only once. The clonotype originates from a man aged 40-49 years with active or convalescent COVID-19. What was sequenced was peripheral blood. The chain is built from TRBV3-1 (or the pseudogene TRBV3-2) and TRBJ2-7; TRBD1 is a possible D gene (5 bases). CDR3 loop: CASSQGQSSYEQYF. The CDR3 DNA sequence: TGTGCCAGCAGCCAAGGACAGAGCTCCTACGAGCAGTACTTC.